These T cell receptor beta chains were read from a single sample in a study of blood T cells in healthy people across ages. Using its own MiXCR run on the 5' RACE reads, TCRdb lists one record per CDR3 protein. This table has over a million distinct CDR3 sequences, approximately 43% appearing once. Sequenced input: blood. Receptor source: a woman between 18 and 30 years old in good health. The CDR3 runs from the conserved cysteine through the conserved F or W. D genes are given only for firm matches. Rows give clone size only sometimes, using once, few, many, or a class for an expanded clone.

j_call clone_size d_call v_call cdr3_nt cdr3_aa
TRBJ2-1 - TRBD2 TRBV12-3/TRBV12-4 TGTGCCAGCAGTTTATTGCTAGCGGGGATGGGTGAGCAGTTCTTC CASSLLLAGMGEQFF
TRBJ1-1 few - TRBV4-1 TGCGCCAGCAGCCAAGCGCAGGGAGGAGGGGTGGACACTGAAGCTTTCTTT CASSQAQGGGVDTEAFF
TRBJ2-7 few TRBD1 TRBV3-1 TGTGCCAGCAGTCCAGAAGAGGGGGCTTCCTACGAGCAGTACTTC CASSPEEGASYEQYF
TRBJ2-7 - - TRBV5-1 TGCGCCAGCAGCTGGGTCGCAGGGCCAGGTGACGAGCAGTACTTC CASSWVAGPGDEQYF
TRBJ1-1 once TRBD1 TRBV10-3 TGTGCCATCAGTGACTTCTGGACAGGGGGCACTGAAGCTTTCTTT CAISDFWTGGTEAFF
TRBJ2-3 few - TRBV3-1 TGTGCCAGCAGCCCCCGCGGGGCAAACTCAGATACGCAGTATTTT CASSPRGANSDTQYF
TRBJ1-2 - TRBD1 TRBV7-2 TGTGCCAGCAGCTTACCAGGGGGCTCGGCGGTCGGATATGGCTACACCTTC CASSLPGGSAVGYGYTF
TRBJ1-1 few - TRBV15 TGTGCCACCAGCAGCAGCAGGGGTAACACTGAAGCTTTCTTT CATSSSRGNTEAFF
TRBJ2-4 - TRBD2 TRBV7-2 TGTGCCAGCAGCTTTCTAGCGGCCAAATCAGCCATTCAGTACTTC CASSFLAAKSAIQYF
TRBJ2-5 - - TRBV12-3/TRBV12-4 TGTGCCAGCAGTTTGTCACTGGGGGGCCCCCAAGAGACCCAGTACTTC CASSLSLGGPQETQYF
TRBJ1-4 - - TRBV28 TGTGCCAGCAGTTTAACCAGCATCAACGAAAAACTGTTTTTT CASSLTSINEKLFF
TRBJ1-2 few TRBD1 TRBV12-3/TRBV12-4 TGTGCCAGCAGCCCCGGGACAGGGCTTAACTATGGCTACACCTTC CASSPGTGLNYGYTF
TRBJ2-3 few - TRBV20-1 TGCAGTGCGCCAGCGGTCGTTGGGACAGATACGCAGTATTTT CSAPAVVGTDTQYF
TRBJ1-1 once TRBD1 TRBV7-3 TGTGCCAGCAGCTGGGAAGGGGACAGCACTGAAGCTTTCTTT CASSWEGDSTEAFF
TRBJ2-3 - - TRBV12-5 TGTGCTAGTGGTGGCAGAGATGTGCAAACAGATACGCAGTATTTT CASGGRDVQTDTQYF
TRBJ2-7 - TRBD2 TRBV4-1 TGCGCCAGCAGCCAAGATTATGGTAGCGGGGCCGAGCAGTACTTC CASSQDYGSGAEQYF
TRBJ2-1 - TRBD2 TRBV6-1 TGTGCCAGCAGTAAACTAGCGGGAGGGATTAACAATGAGCAGTTCTTC CASSKLAGGINNEQFF